This T cell receptor beta chain appears in the sequencing data of a study of blood T cell repertoires in COVID-19. Study details: Italy, Spain and the United States were the sources of the convalescent and acute COVID-19 samples.

The trim removed 4 bases at V and 5 bases at J, leaving 10 bases unmatched. This CDR3 contains 15 residues. Germline-derived CDR1 and CDR2 are SGHRS and YFSETQ. Original processing notes: Reference gene primer amplification in the assay estimated nucleated cell counts. Using immunoSEQ multiplex PCR, the repertoire was profiled, and TCRdb retains in-frame clones only, with some absent. V and J calls plus clone size are reproduced from that table; the DNA served to infer D and trimming. This table has about 180,000 clones, around 80% appearing once. The receptor was derived from a woman aged 40 to 50 with COVID-19, enrolled during active disease. Sequences were obtained from peripheral blood. V usage is TRBV5-1 and J usage is TRBJ2-5; TRBD1 agrees at 8 bases. CDR3 DNA sequence: TGCGCCAGCAGCGGGCTCAGGGGGCTTGGGGAGACCCAGTACTTC. It specifies CASSGLRGLGETQYF.